The entry that follows covers one T cell receptor (beta chain) sequence. J was trimmed by 6 bases and V by 3 bases; bases with no gene match: 14. The germline gives CDR1 KGHDR, CDR2 SFDVKD. This CDR3 region has 18 residues. The sample is drawn from a study of control samples from healthy donors and cancer patients. Only in-frame clones appear in the TCRdb table, and some are missing; sequencing was by immunoSEQ multiplex PCR. Counted here are 120,000 or so clones, approximately 90% occurring once; the ten biggest clones make up around 8.9%. The sample taken for sequencing was blood. The TCR was taken from a man aged 18 to 30 in good health. The V gene is TRBV24-1, the J gene TRBJ1-5; 9 bases are a match to TRBD1. The CDR3 nucleotides are TGTGCCACCAGTGATCGCCTAGGACAGGGGAGATGGTTTCAGCCCCAGCATTTT. Protein: CATSDRLGQGRWFQPQHF.